This is a list of T cell receptor beta chains from one sample in a study of T-cell memory formation after mild COVID-19. TCRdb reprocessed the 5' RACE reads with MiXCR, giving one entry per CDR3 protein. Of about 260,000 distinct CDR3 sequences in the sample, about a sixth are singletons; the top ten hold 22%. The sample consisted of PBMCs or a T cell subset sorted from them (not recorded which). These receptors were collected from a man aged 18 to 29 who had mild COVID-19 (a few samples of this study predate the infection). Cell type and time point are not known. CDR3s include the opening cysteine and the closing phenylalanine or tryptophan. D genes are given only for firm matches. Clone size appears in some rows only: once, few, many, or a class for an expanded clone.

V gene: TRBV6-4; D gene: TRBD1; clone size: NA; J gene: TRBJ1-2; CDR3 protein: CASSRDRLTNYGYTF; CDR3 DNA: TGTGCCAGCAGCCGGGACAGGCTCACAAACTATGGCTACACCTTC
V gene: TRBV9; D gene: NA; clone size: few; J gene: TRBJ2-5; CDR3 protein: CASSVGPDRETQYF; CDR3 DNA: TGTGCCAGCAGCGTAGGACCCGATAGGGAGACCCAGTACTTC
V gene: TRBV5-4; D gene: NA; clone size: NA; J gene: TRBJ2-2; CDR3 protein: CASSSLWTDWRNTGELFF; CDR3 DNA: TGTGCCAGCAGCAGTCTGTGGACGGATTGGAGGAACACCGGGGAGCTGTTTTTT
V gene: TRBV5-1; D gene: TRBD1; clone size: NA; J gene: TRBJ2-7; CDR3 protein: CASRAGQGHYEQYF; CDR3 DNA: TGCGCCAGCCGAGCCGGACAGGGGCACTACGAGCAGTACTTC
V gene: TRBV20-1; D gene: NA; clone size: NA; J gene: TRBJ1-5; CDR3 protein: CSAREGYSNQPQHF; CDR3 DNA: TGCAGTGCTAGAGAAGGATATAGCAATCAGCCCCAGCATTTT
V gene: TRBV7-8; D gene: TRBD2; clone size: NA; J gene: TRBJ2-1; CDR3 protein: CASKGNSGGYEQFF; CDR3 DNA: TGTGCCAGCAAGGGCAATAGCGGGGGGTATGAGCAGTTCTTC
V gene: TRBV7-9; D gene: NA; clone size: NA; J gene: TRBJ2-2; CDR3 protein: CASSPRSGGELFF; CDR3 DNA: TGTGCCAGCAGCCCTCGGAGTGGCGGGGAGCTGTTTTTT
V gene: TRBV5-1; D gene: TRBD1; clone size: many; J gene: TRBJ2-1; CDR3 protein: CASSLTGGSYNEQFF; CDR3 DNA: TGCGCCAGCAGCTTGACAGGGGGCTCCTACAATGAGCAGTTCTTC
V gene: TRBV20-1; D gene: TRBD1; clone size: NA; J gene: TRBJ1-2; CDR3 protein: CSAREGQGAGGYTF; CDR3 DNA: TGCAGTGCTAGAGAGGGACAGGGGGCTGGGGGCTACACCTTC
V gene: TRBV12-3/TRBV12-4; D gene: NA; clone size: NA; J gene: TRBJ1-1; CDR3 protein: CASSPGGAAEAFF; CDR3 DNA: TGTGCCAGCAGCCCTGGAGGGGCGGCTGAAGCTTTCTTT
V gene: TRBV5-1; D gene: NA; clone size: few; J gene: TRBJ1-6; CDR3 protein: CASSPGESSYNSPLHF; CDR3 DNA: TGCGCCAGCAGCCCGGGGGAGAGCTCCTATAATTCACCCCTCCACTTT
V gene: TRBV29-1; D gene: NA; clone size: many; J gene: TRBJ2-3; CDR3 protein: CSVEDTWGASTDTQYF; CDR3 DNA: TGCAGCGTTGAAGATACGTGGGGGGCTAGCACAGATACGCAGTATTTT
V gene: TRBV9; D gene: NA; clone size: many; J gene: TRBJ2-5; CDR3 protein: CASSVDARQETQYF; CDR3 DNA: TGTGCCAGCAGCGTAGATGCGCGCCAAGAGACCCAGTACTTC
V gene: TRBV11-2; D gene: NA; clone size: many; J gene: TRBJ2-1; CDR3 protein: CASSLGVEEQFF; CDR3 DNA: TGTGCCAGCAGCTTAGGGGTAGAGGAGCAGTTCTTC
V gene: TRBV29-1; D gene: NA; clone size: NA; J gene: TRBJ1-1; CDR3 protein: CSVLEAGEAFF; CDR3 DNA: TGCAGCGTCTTGGAGGCGGGCGAAGCTTTCTTT
V gene: TRBV7-2; D gene: NA; clone size: NA; J gene: TRBJ1-4; CDR3 protein: CASSFPHYEKLFF; CDR3 DNA: TGTGCCAGCAGCTTCCCCCATTATGAAAAACTGTTTTTT
V gene: TRBV7-6; D gene: NA; clone size: NA; J gene: TRBJ1-2; CDR3 protein: CASSLGGLYGYTF; CDR3 DNA: TGTGCCAGCAGCCTGGGCGGCCTATATGGCTACACCTTC
V gene: TRBV6-2/TRBV6-3; D gene: NA; clone size: few; J gene: TRBJ2-5; CDR3 protein: CASGEETQYF; CDR3 DNA: TGTGCCAGCGGCGAAGAGACCCAGTACTTC
V gene: TRBV6-2/TRBV6-3; D gene: NA; clone size: NA; J gene: TRBJ1-1; CDR3 protein: CDSRRAQGAAFF; CDR3 DNA: TGTGACAGCAGGCGCGCGCAGGGAGCGGCTTTCTTT
V gene: TRBV7-3; D gene: NA; clone size: few; J gene: TRBJ1-1; CDR3 protein: CASSPGARDTEAFF; CDR3 DNA: TGTGCCAGCAGCCCGGGGGCTAGGGACACTGAAGCTTTCTTT
V gene: TRBV20-1; D gene: NA; clone size: NA; J gene: TRBJ2-5; CDR3 protein: CSARVVGVLVETQYF; CDR3 DNA: TGCAGTGCTAGAGTCGTGGGGGTCCTCGTGGAGACCCAGTACTTC
V gene: TRBV7-8; D gene: TRBD1; clone size: NA; J gene: TRBJ1-2; CDR3 protein: CASSLESQGGYTF; CDR3 DNA: TGTGCCAGCAGCTTAGAGTCACAGGGGGGCTACACCTTC
V gene: TRBV7-2; D gene: TRBD2; clone size: few; J gene: TRBJ2-1; CDR3 protein: CASSPGLAVNNEQFF; CDR3 DNA: TGTGCCAGCAGTCCAGGACTAGCGGTGAACAATGAGCAGTTCTTC
V gene: TRBV5-1; D gene: NA; clone size: NA; J gene: TRBJ1-6; CDR3 protein: CASSLEGSSPLHF; CDR3 DNA: TGCGCCAGCAGCTTGGAGGGGAGCTCACCCCTCCACTTT
V gene: TRBV18; D gene: NA; clone size: NA; J gene: TRBJ2-6; CDR3 protein: CASSPGVASSGANVLTF; CDR3 DNA: TGTGCCAGCTCACCGGGGGTTGCCAGCTCTGGGGCCAACGTCCTGACTTTC
V gene: TRBV10-1; D gene: NA; clone size: few; J gene: TRBJ2-7; CDR3 protein: CASSESVGGTYEQYF; CDR3 DNA: TGCGCCAGCAGTGAGTCCGTTGGCGGGACCTACGAGCAGTACTTC
V gene: TRBV12-3/TRBV12-4; D gene: TRBD2; clone size: few; J gene: TRBJ2-1; CDR3 protein: CASSIGAGGNEQFF; CDR3 DNA: TGTGCCAGCAGCATCGGGGCGGGGGGGAATGAGCAGTTCTTC
V gene: TRBV9; D gene: NA; clone size: NA; J gene: TRBJ1-1; CDR3 protein: CASSVRGVRPEAFF; CDR3 DNA: TGTGCCAGCAGCGTTAGGGGGGTTCGCCCTGAAGCTTTCTTT
V gene: TRBV4-3; D gene: TRBD1; clone size: NA; J gene: TRBJ2-5; CDR3 protein: CASSQGQGGLKETQYF; CDR3 DNA: TGCGCCAGCAGCCAAGGACAGGGGGGCCTTAAAGAGACCCAGTACTTC
V gene: TRBV7-9; D gene: NA; clone size: NA; J gene: TRBJ1-1; CDR3 protein: CASSLRSGGKETEAFF; CDR3 DNA: TGTGCCAGCAGCTTACGGTCCGGGGGGAAGGAAACTGAAGCTTTCTTT
V gene: TRBV9; D gene: TRBD2; clone size: NA; J gene: TRBJ2-1; CDR3 protein: CASSVGTSGGNNEQFF; CDR3 DNA: TGTGCCAGCAGCGTAGGAACTAGCGGGGGAAACAATGAGCAGTTCTTC
V gene: TRBV6-5; D gene: NA; clone size: many; J gene: TRBJ1-1; CDR3 protein: CASSYISDGTRGTEAFF; CDR3 DNA: TGTGCCAGCAGTTACATATCGGACGGGACCAGGGGCACTGAAGCTTTCTTT
V gene: TRBV27; D gene: NA; clone size: NA; J gene: TRBJ2-5; CDR3 protein: CASTSPEFSARVETQYF; CDR3 DNA: TGTGCCAGCACGAGCCCGGAATTTTCGGCCCGGGTGGAGACCCAGTACTTC
V gene: TRBV6-6; D gene: TRBD1; clone size: many; J gene: TRBJ2-5; CDR3 protein: CASRGTAQETQYF; CDR3 DNA: TGTGCCAGCAGGGGGACAGCCCAAGAGACCCAGTACTTC
V gene: TRBV6-2/TRBV6-3; D gene: TRBD1; clone size: few; J gene: TRBJ2-6; CDR3 protein: CASSKPGQGFSGANVLTF; CDR3 DNA: TGTGCCAGCAGTAAACCGGGACAGGGGTTTTCTGGGGCCAACGTCCTGACTTTC
V gene: TRBV7-2; D gene: NA; clone size: NA; J gene: TRBJ1-1; CDR3 protein: CASSLEVDAFF; CDR3 DNA: TGTGCCAGCAGCTTAGAGGTTGACGCTTTCTTT
V gene: TRBV12-3/TRBV12-4; D gene: NA; clone size: few; J gene: TRBJ2-2; CDR3 protein: CASSLAVGKLESNTGELFF; CDR3 DNA: TGTGCCAGCAGTTTAGCGGTAGGGAAACTAGAATCGAACACCGGGGAGCTGTTTTTT
V gene: TRBV7-9; D gene: NA; clone size: NA; J gene: TRBJ1-2; CDR3 protein: CASSLAVNYGYTF; CDR3 DNA: TGTGCCAGCAGCTTAGCTGTAAACTATGGCTACACCTTC
V gene: TRBV7-2; D gene: NA; clone size: NA; J gene: TRBJ1-4; CDR3 protein: CASSPRRGEKLFF; CDR3 DNA: TGTGCCAGCAGCCCTCGCAGGGGTGAAAAACTGTTTTTT
V gene: TRBV4-1; D gene: NA; clone size: NA; J gene: TRBJ2-5; CDR3 protein: CASSQGRGLETQYF; CDR3 DNA: TGCGCCAGCAGCCAAGGACGGGGCCTGGAGACCCAGTACTTC
V gene: TRBV5-1; D gene: NA; clone size: few; J gene: TRBJ2-7; CDR3 protein: CASSFPVESGGSYEQYF; CDR3 DNA: TGCGCCAGCAGTTTCCCCGTGGAGTCAGGGGGGTCGTACGAGCAGTACTTC
V gene: TRBV6-5; D gene: NA; clone size: many; J gene: TRBJ2-5; CDR3 protein: CASSYFSGQETQYF; CDR3 DNA: TGTGCCAGCAGTTACTTCAGCGGGCAAGAGACCCAGTACTTC
V gene: TRBV20-1; D gene: NA; clone size: many; J gene: TRBJ2-3; CDR3 protein: CSARFTDTQYF; CDR3 DNA: TGCAGTGCTAGGTTCACAGATACGCAGTATTTT
V gene: TRBV7-9; D gene: NA; clone size: NA; J gene: TRBJ1-5; CDR3 protein: CASSLSSKPQHF; CDR3 DNA: TGTGCCAGCAGCTTAAGTTCTAAGCCCCAGCATTTT
V gene: TRBV9; D gene: NA; clone size: NA; J gene: TRBJ2-1; CDR3 protein: CASSPRVSGEQFF; CDR3 DNA: TGTGCCAGCAGCCCCCGAGTGTCCGGTGAGCAGTTCTTC
V gene: TRBV7-9; D gene: NA; clone size: NA; J gene: TRBJ2-1; CDR3 protein: CASSLMVRDQFF; CDR3 DNA: TGTGCCAGCAGCCTAATGGTCAGGGACCAGTTCTTC
V gene: TRBV20-1; D gene: NA; clone size: few; J gene: TRBJ1-1; CDR3 protein: CSARGAWGTEAFF; CDR3 DNA: TGCAGTGCTAGAGGGGCGTGGGGCACTGAAGCTTTCTTT
V gene: TRBV20-1; D gene: NA; clone size: once; J gene: TRBJ2-2; CDR3 protein: CSARERPGELFF; CDR3 DNA: TGCAGTGCTAGAGAGAGACCCGGGGAGCTGTTTTTT
V gene: TRBV7-9; D gene: NA; clone size: few; J gene: TRBJ1-3; CDR3 protein: CASSLDRLISGNTIYF; CDR3 DNA: TGTGCCAGCAGCTTGGATCGGCTCATCTCTGGAAACACCATATATTTT
V gene: TRBV5-1; D gene: NA; clone size: NA; J gene: TRBJ2-6; CDR3 protein: CASSIGQSSGANVLTF; CDR3 DNA: TGCGCCAGCAGCATAGGACAGTCCTCTGGGGCCAACGTCCTGACTTTC
V gene: TRBV4-3; D gene: NA; clone size: few; J gene: TRBJ2-2; CDR3 protein: CASSLDRQRVGELFF; CDR3 DNA: TGCGCCAGCAGCCTCGACAGGCAAAGGGTCGGGGAGCTGTTTTTT
V gene: TRBV30; D gene: NA; clone size: once; J gene: TRBJ2-5; CDR3 protein: CAWSWRRKETQYF; CDR3 DNA: TGTGCCTGGAGTTGGCGGAGAAAAGAGACCCAGTACTTC
V gene: TRBV7-9; D gene: NA; clone size: few; J gene: TRBJ1-1; CDR3 protein: CASGGGIGVNTEAFF; CDR3 DNA: TGTGCCAGCGGCGGAGGGATCGGGGTGAACACTGAAGCTTTCTTT
V gene: TRBV5-1; D gene: TRBD1; clone size: few; J gene: TRBJ1-2; CDR3 protein: CASSEAAGQGGSYTF; CDR3 DNA: TGCGCCAGCAGCGAGGCTGCGGGACAGGGGGGATCCTACACCTTC
V gene: TRBV24-1; D gene: NA; clone size: NA; J gene: TRBJ2-5; CDR3 protein: CATSDLRQGVAQYF; CDR3 DNA: TGTGCCACCAGTGATTTGCGGCAGGGAGTGGCCCAGTACTTC
V gene: TRBV10-3; D gene: TRBD1; clone size: few; J gene: TRBJ2-7; CDR3 protein: CAISSFGDRGNEQYF; CDR3 DNA: TGTGCCATCAGCTCTTTTGGGGACAGGGGTAACGAGCAGTACTTC
V gene: TRBV7-3; D gene: TRBD2; clone size: NA; J gene: TRBJ2-1; CDR3 protein: CASSSTGTSGAGNEQFF; CDR3 DNA: TGTGCCAGCAGCTCAACCGGGACTAGCGGGGCAGGCAATGAGCAGTTCTTC
V gene: TRBV6-1; D gene: TRBD2; clone size: few; J gene: TRBJ2-2; CDR3 protein: CASSLRGAGVNTGELFF; CDR3 DNA: TGTGCCAGCAGTCTACGGGGAGCGGGGGTGAACACCGGGGAGCTGTTTTTT
V gene: TRBV7-2; D gene: TRBD1; clone size: few; J gene: TRBJ1-1; CDR3 protein: CASSPRDSSYTEAFF; CDR3 DNA: TGTGCCAGCAGCCCCAGGGACAGCAGCTACACTGAAGCTTTCTTT
V gene: TRBV12-3/TRBV12-4; D gene: NA; clone size: few; J gene: TRBJ1-1; CDR3 protein: CASSSGFEAFF; CDR3 DNA: TGTGCCAGCAGTTCAGGGTTTGAAGCTTTCTTT